This T cell receptor beta chain came from a study of T cells after yellow fever vaccination. The sample holds a few counts of this clonotype. The antigen remains unidentified. Study observations and caveats: Among primary-vaccination clones, most reappeared after the booster, at just under 98% for CD4 and 88% for CD8. There was a possibility that FACS-sorted repertoires contained abundant clonotypes contaminating from the bulk population.

TCRdb re-analysed the 5' RACE reads in MiXCR, keeping a single row per CDR3 protein. The sample carries 150,000 to 200,000 distinct CDR3 sequences, around 9.7% recorded once. Trimming pared 1 base from V and 1 base from J, leaving 9 bases between. CDR1 SGHRS and CDR2 YFSETQ come from the germline V gene. CDR3 length: 15 residues. This chain joins TRBV5-1 and TRBJ2-1; no definite D call. This sequence originates from a man between 18 and 35 years old who received the YFV17D yellow fever vaccine. The material was CD8+ T cells sorted from PBMCs, obtained 45 days after the yellow fever booster vaccination. CDR3 region: CASSLISGSYNEQFF. CDR3 coding DNA: TGCGCCAGCAGCTTGATATCCGGATCCTACAATGAGCAGTTCTTC.